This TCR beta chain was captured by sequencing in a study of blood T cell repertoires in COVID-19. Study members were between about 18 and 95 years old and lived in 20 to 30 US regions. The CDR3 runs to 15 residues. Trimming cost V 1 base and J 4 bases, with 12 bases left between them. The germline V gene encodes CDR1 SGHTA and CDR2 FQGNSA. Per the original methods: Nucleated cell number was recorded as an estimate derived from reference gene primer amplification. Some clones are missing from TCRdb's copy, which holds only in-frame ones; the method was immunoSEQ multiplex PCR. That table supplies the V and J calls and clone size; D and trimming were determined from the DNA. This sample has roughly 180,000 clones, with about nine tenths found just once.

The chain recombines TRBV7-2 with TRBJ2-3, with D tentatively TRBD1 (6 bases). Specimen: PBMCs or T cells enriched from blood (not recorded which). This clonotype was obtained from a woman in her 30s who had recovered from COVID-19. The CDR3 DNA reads TGTGCCAGCAGCTTAGAAGGGGGTCGGGCAGATACGCAGTATTTT. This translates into CASSLEGGRADTQYF.